This entry lists 30 T cell receptor beta chains sequenced from one sample in a study of T cells in Graves' hyperthyroidism and ophthalmopathy (dated by TCRdb to between 2018 and 2021). Library preparation employed multiplex PCR. Sequencer: Illumina HiSeq 2000. Amplification of TCR beta CDR3 regions was carried out from RNA transcripts. A first-round RT-PCR of the TCR CDR3 used the HTBI primer set with the Qiagen OneStep RT-PCR kit. TCRdb reanalyzed the raw reads on its own, using fastp at Q25 for trimming and MiXCR for clone calling, and kept in-frame beta chains. Each record represents a unique CDR3 protein, reported with the most common genes and DNA among its rows. This sample is represented by fewer than 350,000 distinct CDR3 sequences; roughly 15% of them were singletons. Together, the top ten hold 30% of the sample. The material sequenced was blood. These receptors were taken from a woman aged 45-60 years with Graves' hyperthyroidism that later progressed to Graves' ophthalmopathy.

This clonotype occurred many times. CDR3 bases: TGTGCCAGCAGTCCGGGACAGTCCCGCGAGCAGTACTTC. It encodes CASSPGQSREQYF. The chain couples TRBV6-2 or TRBV6-3 to TRBJ2-7, with 7 bases matching TRBD1. Germline loops: CDR1 MNHEY, CDR2 SVGEGT. CDR3 size: 13 residues. The ends lost 5 bases at V and 6 bases at J; junction bases unmatched: 7.

This clonotype was seen more than once but under ten times. This could be a read error, since a much larger clone is one nucleotide away. CDR3 sequence reads: CARRGRGRNEQFF. DNA of the CDR3: TGTGCCCGGAGAGGCAGGGGGAGGAATGAGCAGTTCTTC. The chain joins TRBV30 to TRBJ2-1; D is perhaps TRBD1 (7 bases). CDR3 length: 13 amino acids. Germline V gives CDR1 GTSNPN, CDR2 SVGIG (reference sequence).

This clonotype was recorded many times. The chain has TRBV7-8 and TRBJ2-7, with 14 bases fitting TRBD2. The CDR3 contains 17 residues. From germline, CDR1 is SGHVS and CDR2 FQNEAQ. V was pared by 3 bases and J by 1 base, with 5 bases of the junction left unmatched. CDR3 protein: CASSLGLAGVGSYEQYF. The CDR3 nucleotides read TGTGCCAGCAGCTTGGGACTAGCGGGAGTAGGGTCCTACGAGCAGTACTTC. Full variable domain (remainder filled in from reference TRBV7-8 and TRBJ2-7): GAGVSQSPRYKVAKRGQDVALRCDPISGHVSLFWYQQALGQGPEFLTYFQNEAQLDKSGLPSDRFFAERPEGSVSTLKIQRTQQEDSAVYLCASSLGLAGVGSYEQYFGPGTRLTVT.

There are many counts of this clonotype. The chain joins TRBV28 to TRBJ2-7, with a weak D call TRBD2 (5 bases). V lost 3 bases and J 1 base, leaving 10 bases between the germline ends. The CDR3 contains 14 residues. Germline CDR1 reads MDHEN; CDR2 reads SYDVKM. CDR3 loop: CASSFSGKSYEQYF. DNA of the CDR3: TGTGCCAGCAGTTTCAGCGGAAAGTCCTACGAGCAGTACTTC. Complete variable domain (other parts from reference TRBV28 and TRBJ2-7): DVKVTQSSRYLVKRTGEKVFLECVQDMDHENMFWYRQDPGLGLRLIYFSYDVKMKEKGDIPEGYSVSREKKERFSLILESASTNQTSMYLCASSFSGKSYEQYFGPGTRLTVT.

This clonotype was seen at least ten times. The chain recombines TRBV20-1 with TRBJ2-6; 7 positions agree with TRBD1. Germline CDR1 and CDR2: DFQATT and SNEGSKA (reference sequence). The CDR3 sequence is 18 residues long. V trimming: 0 bases; J trimming: 1 base; junction bases outside the gene matches: 9. CDR3 nucleotides: TGCAGTGCTAGAGATCGCCGACAGGGTGATTCTGGGGCCAACGTCCTGACTTTC. This gives the protein CSARDRRQGDSGANVLTF.

This clonotype was detected only a few times. The chain employs TRBV5-1 and TRBJ2-7; 9 bases line up with TRBD1. CDR1 is SGHRS, CDR2 YFSETQ, per germline. V lost 6 bases, J lost 6 bases, and 10 bases stayed unmatched. CDR3 length equals 14 residues. CDR3 residues: CASTPGQGRLEQYF. The CDR3 nucleotides read TGCGCCAGCACTCCGGGACAGGGCAGGCTCGAGCAGTACTTC.

In this sample, this clonotype turned up a few times. The CDR3 protein is CASSQVRREAFF. CDR3 bases: TGCGCCAGCAGCCAAGTCAGGCGCGAAGCTTTCTTT. The genes are TRBV4-1 and TRBJ1-1; D call uncertain. Trimming removed 1 base at V and 8 bases at J, with 8 bases between. This CDR3 comprises 12 residues. Germline CDR1 is MGHRA and CDR2 is YSYEKL.

The chain employs TRBV15 and TRBJ2-2; D uncertain. The CDR3 sequence is 14 residues long. The ends were cut back, 0 bases at V and 7 bases at J, with 9 bases in the middle. Germline V gene sequence: CDR1 LNHNV, CDR2 YYDKDF (reference sequence). The CDR3 loop reads CATSRDPSVGELFF. The CDR3 DNA is TGTGCCACCAGCAGAGATCCCTCCGTCGGGGAGCTGTTTTTT.

This clonotype appeared many times. The chain is built from TRBV18 and TRBJ2-7, with D possibly being TRBD1 (5 bases). The CDR3 length is 14 residues. Germline CDR1 and CDR2: KGHSH and LQKENI. Trimming pared 3 bases from V and 2 bases from J, leaving 11 bases between. Here the CDR3 reads CASSPGRPPYEQYF. CDR3 bases: TGTGCCAGCTCACCGGGGCGGCCCCCCTACGAGCAGTACTTC.

Many counts were recorded for this clonotype. The V gene is TRBV7-9, the J gene TRBJ2-7, with 14 bases lining up with TRBD2. Germline CDR1 SEHNR, CDR2 FQNEAQ (reference sequence). The CDR3 contains 14 residues. The V gene end was trimmed by 11 bases and the J gene end by 1 base; junction bases not matched to a gene: 4. In DNA, the CDR3 is TGTGCCTCCGGGACTAGCGGGAGATCCTACGAGCAGTACTTC. Residues: CASGTSGRSYEQYF.

At least ten counts were recorded for this clonotype. This chain links TRBV7-9 with TRBJ2-7, with TRBD1 identical over 10 bases. V shed 6 bases and J 7 bases; nucleotides not matched to a gene: 18. Germline loops: CDR1 SEHNR, CDR2 FQNEAQ (reference sequence). This CDR3 contains 17 residues. CDR3 amino acids: CASRSAGQGPTRSEQYF. The CDR3 bases are TGTGCCAGCAGGAGTGCGGGACAGGGGCCCACCCGATCGGAGCAGTACTTC.

This clonotype was seen many times. The chain's CDR3 is CASSMDGADTQYF. CDR3 nucleotides: TGCGCCAGCAGTATGGACGGGGCAGATACGCAGTATTTT. The chain links TRBV10-1 to TRBJ2-3; D possibly corresponds to TRBD2 (5 bases). This CDR3 comprises 13 residues. Germline values: CDR1 WNHNN, CDR2 SYGVQD (reference sequence). V shed 5 bases and J shed 4 bases, with 10 bases lying between them.

This clonotype showed up many times. V gene TRBV18 combines with J gene TRBJ1-1; D unresolved. The length of the CDR3 is 14 residues. V gave up 5 bases and J gave up 4 bases, with 14 bases separating them. CDR1 and CDR2 from the germline V gene are KGHSH and LQKENI. The CDR3 DNA reads as TGTGCCAGCTCAGCGCGGGGAAGGTCCACTGAAGCTTTCTTT. This sequence encodes CASSARGRSTEAFF.

This clonotype was detected many times. The chain has TRBV2 and TRBJ2-7; D perhaps matches TRBD2 (6 bases). The CDR3 sequence is 12 residues long. The germline V and J ends were trimmed by 10 bases and 7 bases, with 17 bases remaining between them. Germline lookup yields CDR1 SNHLY and CDR2 FYNNEI. The CDR3 reads CATGGLGREQYF. CDR3 nucleotides: TGTGCCACCGGAGGGCTGGGGAGGGAGCAGTACTTC.

This clonotype has at least ten counts. This chain joins TRBV27 and TRBJ2-7, with 13 bases lining up with TRBD2. CDR3 length: 16 amino acids. The trim removed 3 bases at V and 7 bases at J, leaving 9 bases unmatched. Germline V gene sequence: CDR1 MNHEY, CDR2 SMNVEV (reference sequence). DNA for the CDR3: TGTGCCAGCAGTTTCCTTGGACTAGCGGGAGCGGGAGAGCAGTACTTC. Its translation is CASSFLGLAGAGEQYF.

This clonotype has at least ten counts. The chain carries TRBV20-1 and TRBJ2-3, with D perhaps TRBD2 (6 bases). CDR1 and CDR2 from the germline V gene are DFQATT and SNEGSKA (reference sequence). The CDR3 has 14 residues. The V end was cut by 3 bases, the J end by 4 bases, with 14 bases between. The DNA for the CDR3 is TGCAGTGCTAGGCGGGGACTTAGGCCAGATACGCAGTATTTT. Protein sequence: CSARRGLRPDTQYF.

Notes on this clonotype: This may arise from a read error, as a much more abundant clone is one base away. The V gene is TRBV3-1, the J gene TRBJ2-5; TRBD1 agrees at 7 bases. The germline V gene encodes CDR1 LGHDT and CDR2 YNNKEL (reference sequence). The CDR3 length is 14 residues. CDR3 residues: CASSLEGAGETQHF. The CDR3 nucleotides read TGTGCCAGCAGCCTAGAGGGGGCAGGAGAGACCCAGCACTTC.

The sample holds many counts of this clonotype. The rearrangement uses TRBV6-1 and TRBJ2-7; 13 bases are a match to TRBD2. CDR3 length equals 16 residues. V lost 6 bases and J lost 4; bases outside the gene matches: 9. Germline V gives CDR1 MNHNS, CDR2 SASEGT. The CDR3 DNA reads as TGTGCCAGCAGGCCCGGGACTAGCGGGATCTCTTACGAGCAGTACTTC. Encoded protein: CASRPGTSGISYEQYF.

In its sample, this clonotype was seen many times. The V gene is TRBV13, the J gene TRBJ2-1, with a tentative D call TRBD1 (5 bases). The germline gives CDR1 PRHDT, CDR2 FYEKMQ (reference sequence). This CDR3 is 16 amino acids long. Trimming took 2 bases from V and 2 from J, leaving 13 bases between them. The CDR3 region is CASSLKGAPPYNEQFF. The CDR3, as DNA: TGTGCCAGCAGCTTAAAAGGGGCACCCCCCTACAATGAGCAGTTCTTC.

This clonotype was picked up a small number of times. The V and J genes are TRBV4-1 and TRBJ2-2; the D gene is possibly TRBD2 (6 bases). CDR3 size: 16 residues. V shed 1 base and J shed 4 bases, with 13 bases lying between them. CDR1 is MGHRA, CDR2 YSYEKL, per germline. CDR3 loop: CASSQAPRGGTGELFF. DNA for the CDR3: TGCGCCAGCAGCCAAGCACCACGGGGAGGCACCGGGGAGCTGTTTTTT.

This clonotype was seen many times. V usage is TRBV27 and J usage is TRBJ1-2; D is possibly TRBD1 (5 bases). The CDR3 has 13 amino acids. CDR1 and CDR2 from the germline V gene are MNHEY and SMNVEV (reference sequence). V shed 6 bases and J shed 0 bases, with 8 bases lying between them. CDR3 sequence: CASSQGANYGYTF. CDR3 nucleotide sequence: TGTGCCAGCAGCCAGGGAGCTAACTATGGCTACACCTTC.

This clonotype showed up just a few times. The rearrangement uses TRBV20-1 and TRBJ2-7; D is perhaps TRBD1 or TRBD2 (5 bases each). Looked up from germline, CDR1 is DFQATT and CDR2 is SNEGSKA (reference sequence). This CDR3 contains 12 residues. Trimming removed 2 bases at V and 5 bases at J, with 10 bases between. This CDR3 reads CSARPREHEQYF. The CDR3 DNA follows: TGCAGTGCTAGACCCAGGGAGCACGAGCAGTACTTC.

This clonotype was seen ten or more times. The chain joins TRBV5-1 to TRBJ2-7, with 8 bases aligning to TRBD1. The CDR3 totals 16 residues. Losses at the gene ends were 0 bases for V and 3 bases for J; bases not matched to a gene: 8. CDR1 and CDR2 (germline): SGHRS, YFSETQ. CDR3 DNA: TGCGCCAGCAGCTTGGATCAGGACAGGGAGAACTACGAGCAGTACTTC. Its translation is CASSLDQDRENYEQYF.

In this sample, this clonotype turned up many times. The rearrangement links TRBV3-1 to TRBJ2-6, with D perhaps matching TRBD1 or TRBD2 (6 bases each). There are 16 residues in the CDR3. V was shortened by 5 bases and J by 0 bases, with 11 bases between the two germline ends. Germline V gene lookup returns CDR1 LGHDT and CDR2 YNNKEL (reference sequence). Here the CDR3 reads CASSTGAFSGANVLTF. The CDR3 DNA reads as TGTGCCAGCAGCACGGGGGCGTTCTCTGGGGCCAACGTCCTGACTTTC. The entire variable domain, with the rest obtained from reference TRBV3-1 and TRBJ2-6, is as follows: DTAVSQTPKYLVTQMGNDKSIKCEQNLGHDTMYWYKQDSKKFLKIMFSYNNKELIINETVPNRFSPKSPDKAHLNLHINSLELGDSAVYFCASSTGAFSGANVLTFGAGSRLTVL.

This clonotype was recorded at least ten times. J is TRBJ1-2 and V is TRBV3-1; no reliable D call. Trimming took off 2 bases at V and 4 bases at J, with 8 bases between the two ends. The germline V gene encodes CDR1 LGHDT and CDR2 YNNKEL (reference sequence). The CDR3 sequence is 13 residues long. CDR3 nucleotides: TGTGCCAGCAGCCAATTATGGACCTATGGCTACACCTTC. Amino acids: CASSQLWTYGYTF.

The chain links TRBV28 to TRBJ2-3, with TRBD2 matching over 13 bases. This CDR3 region has 18 residues. J was trimmed by 6 bases and V by 6 bases; bases with no gene match: 15. The germline CDR1 and CDR2 sequences are MDHEN and SYDVKM. The CDR3 DNA is TGTGCCAGCAGCCCGAGGACTAGCGGGAGCTTCGGGGGGGATACGCAGTATTTT. As protein: CASSPRTSGSFGGDTQYF.

The CDR3 DNA follows: TGTGCCAGCAGCTTAGGACGGGGAAGGGGTCTCAATGAGCAGTTCTTC. It yields the protein CASSLGRGRGLNEQFF. The chain employs TRBV7-2 and TRBJ2-1; D may be TRBD1 or TRBD2 (5 bases each). Germline-derived CDR1 and CDR2 are SGHTA and FQGNSA. The ends were cut back, 1 base at V and 6 bases at J, with 16 bases in the middle. CDR3 length: 16 residues.

Ten or more counts support this clonotype. This rearrangement joins TRBV12-3 or TRBV12-4 to TRBJ2-7; D perhaps matches TRBD1 (6 bases). The ends were cut back, 6 bases at V and 0 bases at J, with 15 bases in the middle. This CDR3 has 15 amino acids. The CDR3 nucleotides read TGTGCCAGCAGCCCAGTCGCCAGGGGCTCCTACGAGCAGTACTTC. Residues: CASSPVARGSYEQYF.

This clonotype showed up just a few times. This chain uses TRBV5-4 with TRBJ2-3; TRBD1 agrees at 9 bases. Germline V CDR1 and CDR2: SGHNT, YYREEE (reference sequence). The length of the CDR3 is 15 residues. The V segment lost 4 bases and the J segment 4 bases; nucleotides outside the gene matches: 7. CDR3 residues: CASSVTGGAADTQYF. The CDR3 coding sequence is TGTGCCAGCAGCGTTACAGGGGGCGCGGCAGATACGCAGTATTTT.

On this clonotype itself: A single base separates this from a much larger clone, so it may be a read error. This sequence joins TRBV5-1 and TRBJ1-2; maybe TRBD1 (5 bases). CDR3 length: 14 residues. Germline CDR1 is SGHRS and CDR2 is YFSETQ. Trimming removed 3 bases at V and 11 bases at J, with 20 bases between. CDR3 sequence: CASSSAPEPGKYTF. CDR3 nucleotide sequence: TGCGCCAGCAGCTCAGCCCCCGAGCCAGGGAAGTACACCTTC.